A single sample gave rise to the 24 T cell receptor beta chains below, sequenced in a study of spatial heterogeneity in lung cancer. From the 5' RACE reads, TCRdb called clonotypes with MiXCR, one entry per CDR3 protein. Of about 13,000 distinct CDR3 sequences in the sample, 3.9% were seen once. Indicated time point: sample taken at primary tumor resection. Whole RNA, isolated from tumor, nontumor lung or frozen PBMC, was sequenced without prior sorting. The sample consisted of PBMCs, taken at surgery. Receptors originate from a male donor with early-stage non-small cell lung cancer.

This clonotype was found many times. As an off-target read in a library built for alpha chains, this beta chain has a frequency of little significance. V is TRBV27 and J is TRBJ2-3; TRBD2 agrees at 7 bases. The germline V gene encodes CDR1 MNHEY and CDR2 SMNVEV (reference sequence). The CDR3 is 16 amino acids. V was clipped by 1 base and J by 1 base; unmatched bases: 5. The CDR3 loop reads CASSLWAGAGTDTQYF. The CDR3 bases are TGTGCCAGCAGTTTATGGGCGGGAGCGGGCACAGATACGCAGTATTTT.

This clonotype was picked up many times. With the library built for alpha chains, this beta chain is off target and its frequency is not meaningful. CDR3 bases: TGTGCCAGCAGCCCCCAGGCCGGGACATCCTACGAGCAGTACTTC. Its protein product is CASSPQAGTSYEQYF. The V and J genes are TRBV7-2 and TRBJ2-7; a weak D match, TRBD1 (6 bases). V shed 5 bases and J shed 1 base, with 15 bases lying between them. Germline V gene sequence: CDR1 SGHTA, CDR2 FQGNSA. The CDR3 spans 15 residues.

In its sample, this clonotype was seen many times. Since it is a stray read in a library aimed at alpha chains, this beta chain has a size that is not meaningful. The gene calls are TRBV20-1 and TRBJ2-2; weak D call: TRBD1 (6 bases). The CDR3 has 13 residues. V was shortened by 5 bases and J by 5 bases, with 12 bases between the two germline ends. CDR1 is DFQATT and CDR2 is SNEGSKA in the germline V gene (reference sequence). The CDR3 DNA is TGCAGTGCTCGGGACACCGCAACCGGGGAGCTGTTTTTT. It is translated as CSARDTATGELFF.

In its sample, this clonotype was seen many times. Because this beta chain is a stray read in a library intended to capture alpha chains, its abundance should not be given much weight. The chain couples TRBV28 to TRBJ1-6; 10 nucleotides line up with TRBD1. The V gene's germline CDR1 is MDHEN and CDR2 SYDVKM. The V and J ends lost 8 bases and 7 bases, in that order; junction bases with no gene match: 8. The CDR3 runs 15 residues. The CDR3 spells CASQRTGGGNSPLHF. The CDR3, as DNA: TGTGCCAGCCAAAGGACAGGGGGGGGAAATTCACCCCTCCACTTT.

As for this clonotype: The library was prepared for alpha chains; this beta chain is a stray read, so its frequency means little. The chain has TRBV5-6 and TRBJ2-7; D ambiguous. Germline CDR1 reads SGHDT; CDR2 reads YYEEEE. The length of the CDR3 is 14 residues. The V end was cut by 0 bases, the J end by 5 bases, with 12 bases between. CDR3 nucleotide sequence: TGTGCCAGCAGCTTGGGACACCTAAGACACGAGCAGTACTTC. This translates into CASSLGHLRHEQYF.

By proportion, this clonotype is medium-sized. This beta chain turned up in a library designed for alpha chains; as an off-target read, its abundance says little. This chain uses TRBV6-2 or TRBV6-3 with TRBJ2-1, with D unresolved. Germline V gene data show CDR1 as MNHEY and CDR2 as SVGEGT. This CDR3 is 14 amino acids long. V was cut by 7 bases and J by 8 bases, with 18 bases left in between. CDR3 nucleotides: TGTGCCAGCACCCCGACTTCTGTCAAGGATGAGCAGTTCTTC. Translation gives CASTPTSVKDEQFF.

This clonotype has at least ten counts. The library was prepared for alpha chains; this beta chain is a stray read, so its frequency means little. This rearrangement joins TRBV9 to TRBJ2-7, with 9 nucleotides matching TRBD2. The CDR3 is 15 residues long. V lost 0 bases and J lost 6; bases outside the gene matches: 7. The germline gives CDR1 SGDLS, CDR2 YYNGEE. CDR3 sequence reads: CASSVGVSGRGEQYF. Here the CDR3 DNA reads TGTGCCAGCAGCGTAGGGGTTAGCGGGAGAGGCGAGCAGTACTTC.

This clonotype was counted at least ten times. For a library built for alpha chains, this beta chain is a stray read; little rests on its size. CDR3 in DNA: TGTGCCACCAGCAGAGCGGGTGCAGGCCCTCAAGAGACCCAGTACTTC. The encoded protein is CATSRAGAGPQETQYF. The genes are TRBV15 and TRBJ2-5; no reliable D call. This CDR3 contains 16 residues. Germline assignment: CDR1 LNHNV and CDR2 YYDKDF (reference sequence). V lost 1 base and J 2 bases, leaving 14 bases between the germline ends.

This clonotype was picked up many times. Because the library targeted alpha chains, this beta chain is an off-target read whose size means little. CDR3 region: CASSQEEPPGKGSEQFF. In DNA form, the CDR3 reads TGCGCCAGCAGCCAAGAAGAGCCACCGGGTAAGGGGAGTGAGCAGTTCTTC. V is TRBV4-1 and J is TRBJ2-1, with D perhaps being TRBD1 or TRBD2 (5 bases each). V gave up 0 bases and J gave up 9 bases, with 21 bases separating them. Germline CDR1 reads MGHRA; CDR2 reads YSYEKL. This CDR3 spans 17 amino acids.

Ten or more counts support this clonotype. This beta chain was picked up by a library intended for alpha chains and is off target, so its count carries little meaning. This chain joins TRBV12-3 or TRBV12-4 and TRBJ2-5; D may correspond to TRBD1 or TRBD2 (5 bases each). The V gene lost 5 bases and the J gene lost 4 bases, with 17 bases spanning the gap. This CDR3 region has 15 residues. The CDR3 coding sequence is TGTGCCAGCAGTCCGCCGGGACCCTGGCCAGAGACCCAGTACTTC. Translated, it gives CASSPPGPWPETQYF.

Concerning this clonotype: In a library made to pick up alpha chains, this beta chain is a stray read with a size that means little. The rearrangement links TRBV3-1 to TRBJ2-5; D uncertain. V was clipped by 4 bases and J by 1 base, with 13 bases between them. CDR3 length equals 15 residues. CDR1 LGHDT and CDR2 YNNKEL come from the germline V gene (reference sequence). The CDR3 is CASSPQVMFQETQYF. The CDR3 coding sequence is TGTGCCAGCAGCCCCCAAGTTATGTTCCAAGAGACCCAGTACTTC.

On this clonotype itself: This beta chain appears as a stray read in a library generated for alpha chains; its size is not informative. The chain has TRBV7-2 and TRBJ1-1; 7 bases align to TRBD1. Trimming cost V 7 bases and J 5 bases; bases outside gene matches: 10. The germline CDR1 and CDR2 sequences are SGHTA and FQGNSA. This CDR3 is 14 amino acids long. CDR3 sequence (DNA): TGTGCCAGCACCCCGACAGGGAGGAGTACTGAAGCTTTCTTT. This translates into CASTPTGRSTEAFF.

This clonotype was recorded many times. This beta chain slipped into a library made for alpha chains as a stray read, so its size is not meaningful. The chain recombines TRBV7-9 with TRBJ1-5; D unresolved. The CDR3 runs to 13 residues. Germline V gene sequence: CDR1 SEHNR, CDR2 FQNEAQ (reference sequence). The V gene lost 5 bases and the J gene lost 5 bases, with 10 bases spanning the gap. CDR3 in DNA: TGTGCCAGCAGCGTGGGCGCCGATCAGCCCCAGCATTTT. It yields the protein CASSVGADQPQHF.

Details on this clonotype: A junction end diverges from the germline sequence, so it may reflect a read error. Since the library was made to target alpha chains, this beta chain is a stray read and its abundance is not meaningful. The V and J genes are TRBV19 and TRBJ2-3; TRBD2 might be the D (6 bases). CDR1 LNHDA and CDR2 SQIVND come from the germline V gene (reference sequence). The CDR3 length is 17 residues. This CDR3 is CASGIDMEGGRTDTQYF. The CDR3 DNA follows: TGTGCCAGTGGTATAGATATGGAGGGAGGCCGCACAGATACGCAGTATTTT.

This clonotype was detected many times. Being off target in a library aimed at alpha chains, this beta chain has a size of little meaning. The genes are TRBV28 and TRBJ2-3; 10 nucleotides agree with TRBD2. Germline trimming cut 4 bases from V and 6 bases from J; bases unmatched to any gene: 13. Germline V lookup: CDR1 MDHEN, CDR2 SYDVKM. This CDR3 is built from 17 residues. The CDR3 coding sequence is TGTGCCAGCAGTTCCGGACAAGGGACTAGCGTTGTCGATACGCAGTATTTT. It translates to CASSSGQGTSVVDTQYF.

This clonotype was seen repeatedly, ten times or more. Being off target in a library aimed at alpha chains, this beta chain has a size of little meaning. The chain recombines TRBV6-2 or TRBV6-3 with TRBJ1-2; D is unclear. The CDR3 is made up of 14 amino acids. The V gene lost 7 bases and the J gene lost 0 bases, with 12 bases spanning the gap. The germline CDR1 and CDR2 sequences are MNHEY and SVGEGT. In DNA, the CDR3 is TGTGCCAGCATGGCCGGGAGCACTAACTATGGCTACACCTTC. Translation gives CASMAGSTNYGYTF.

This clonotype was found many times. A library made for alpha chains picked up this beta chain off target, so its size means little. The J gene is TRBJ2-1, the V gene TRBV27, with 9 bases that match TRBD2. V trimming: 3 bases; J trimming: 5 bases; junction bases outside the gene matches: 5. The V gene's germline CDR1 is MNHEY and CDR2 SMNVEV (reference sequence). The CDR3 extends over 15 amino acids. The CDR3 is CASSFGGRANNEQFF. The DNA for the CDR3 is TGTGCCAGCAGTTTTGGCGGGAGGGCCAACAATGAGCAGTTCTTC.

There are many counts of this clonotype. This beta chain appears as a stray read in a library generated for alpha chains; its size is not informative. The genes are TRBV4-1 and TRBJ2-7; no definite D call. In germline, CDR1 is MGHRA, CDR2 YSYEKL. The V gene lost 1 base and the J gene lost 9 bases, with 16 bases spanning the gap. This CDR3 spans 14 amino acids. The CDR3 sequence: CASSQAYSLGVQYF. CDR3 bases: TGCGCCAGCAGCCAAGCCTACAGCTTAGGCGTGCAGTACTTC.

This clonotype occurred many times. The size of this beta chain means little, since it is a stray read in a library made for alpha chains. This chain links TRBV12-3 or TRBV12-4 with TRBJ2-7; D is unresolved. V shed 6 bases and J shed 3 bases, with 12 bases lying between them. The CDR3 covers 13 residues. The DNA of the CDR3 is TGTGCCAGCAGGGTGTCAGCCGGCTACGAGCAGTACTTC. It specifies CASRVSAGYEQYF.

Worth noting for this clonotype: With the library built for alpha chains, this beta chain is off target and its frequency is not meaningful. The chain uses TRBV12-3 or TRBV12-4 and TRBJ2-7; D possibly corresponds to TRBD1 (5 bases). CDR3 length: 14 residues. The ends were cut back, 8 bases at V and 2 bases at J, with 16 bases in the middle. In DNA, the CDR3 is TGTGCCAGCTCACTGGGGCATGAGGCCTACGAGCAGTACTTC. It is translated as CASSLGHEAYEQYF.

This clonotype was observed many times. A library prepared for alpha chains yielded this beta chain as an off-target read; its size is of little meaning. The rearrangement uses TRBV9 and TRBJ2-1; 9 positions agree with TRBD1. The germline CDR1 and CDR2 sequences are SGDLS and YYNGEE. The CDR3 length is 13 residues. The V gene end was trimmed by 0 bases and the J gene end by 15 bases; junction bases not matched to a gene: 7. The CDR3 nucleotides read TGTGCCAGCAGCGTAGGTTTGGGACAGGGTCCGTTCTTC. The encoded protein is CASSVGLGQGPFF.

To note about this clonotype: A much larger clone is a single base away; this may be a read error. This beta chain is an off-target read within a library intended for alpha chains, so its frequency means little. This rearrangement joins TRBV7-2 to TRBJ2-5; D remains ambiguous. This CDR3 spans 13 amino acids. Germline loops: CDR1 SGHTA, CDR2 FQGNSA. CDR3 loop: CASSFSTQETRYF. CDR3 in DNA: TGTGCCAGCAGCTTTAGCACCCAAGAGACCCGGTACTTC.

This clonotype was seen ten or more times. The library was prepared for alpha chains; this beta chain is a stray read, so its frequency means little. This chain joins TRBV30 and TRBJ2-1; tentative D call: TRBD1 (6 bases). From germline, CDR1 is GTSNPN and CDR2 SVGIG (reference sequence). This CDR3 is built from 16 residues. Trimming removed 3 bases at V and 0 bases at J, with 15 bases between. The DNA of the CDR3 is TGTGCCTGGAGCCCCGGCAGGGGCTCCTCCTACAATGAGCAGTTCTTC. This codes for CAWSPGRGSSYNEQFF.

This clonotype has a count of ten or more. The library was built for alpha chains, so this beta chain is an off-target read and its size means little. This chain's CDR3 is CASSLDGGYTGELFF. As DNA, the CDR3 is TGTGCCAGCAGCTTGGATGGTGGTTACACCGGGGAGCTGTTTTTT. This chain uses TRBV5-6 with TRBJ2-2; no clear D gene. The CDR3 consists of 15 residues. The V end lost 0 bases, the J end lost 3 bases, and 9 bases lay between the germline ends. CDR1 is SGHDT, CDR2 YYEEEE, per germline.